This is a list of T cell receptor beta chains from one sample in a study of T cell responses to AZD1222 COVID-19 vaccine. Clones were sequenced by immunoSEQ multiplex PCR, and TCRdb holds only the in-frame ones, with some missing. The repertoire holds 150,000 or so clones, with 80% to 95% as singletons. The starting material was peripheral blood, obtained on day 0 of AZD1222 vaccination. These receptors were obtained from an adult in good health. The CDR3 runs from the conserved cysteine through the conserved F or W. The D gene is left open where the match is weak.

V	D	J	length	CDR3	DNA
TRBV7-8	-	TRBJ1-6	17	CASSLSLRASVGSPLHF	TGTGCCAGCAGCTTATCGTTGAGGGCCTCCGTGGGTTCACCCCTCCACTTT
TRBV7-2	-	TRBJ1-2	12	CASSPRNYGYTF	TGTGCCAGCAGCCCCAGGAATTATGGCTACACCTTC
TRBV5-1	-	TRBJ2-7	12	CASSNPSREQYF	TGCGCCAGCAGCAACCCCTCTCGCGAGCAGTACTTC
TRBV29-1	-	TRBJ1-1	17	CSVALFLEALGGTEAFF	TGCAGCGTTGCCTTATTTCTGGAGGCCCTTGGGGGCACTGAAGCTTTCTTT
TRBV5-5	TRBD1	TRBJ1-4	15	CASSSSGGSNEKLFF	TGTGCCAGCAGCTCCTCAGGGGGCAGTAATGAAAAACTGTTTTTT
TRBV4-2	TRBD1	TRBJ1-2	13	CASSRQGAGGYTF	TGTGCCAGCAGCCGTCAGGGGGCGGGTGGCTACACCTTC
TRBV5-4	-	TRBJ2-7	16	CASSLDFWGSGDEQYF	TGTGCCAGCAGCTTGGACTTTTGGGGGTCTGGCGACGAGCAGTACTTC
TRBV5-6	-	TRBJ2-7	15	CASRPRDPPTYEQYF	TGTGCCAGCAGACCCCGGGATCCCCCGACCTACGAGCAGTACTTC
TRBV6-5	-	TRBJ2-7	14	CASSYASSLYEQYF	TGTGCCAGCAGTTACGCCTCGTCTCTCTACGAGCAGTACTTC
TRBV9	-	TRBJ2-5	15	CASSVEGARAETQYF	TGTGCCAGCAGCGTAGAAGGCGCCAGGGCCGAGACCCAGTACTTC
TRBV3-1/TRBV3-2	TRBD2	TRBJ2-1	17	CASSQDPGSGGAHEQFF	TGTGCCAGCAGCCAAGATCCAGGTAGCGGGGGGGCCCATGAGCAGTTCTTC
TRBV9	-	TRBJ2-6	16	CASSAPWGRGANVLTF	TGTGCCAGCAGCGCTCCCTGGGGGAGGGGGGCCAACGTCCTGACTTTC
TRBV28	-	TRBJ2-1	14	CASNEGGTGNEQFF	TGTGCCAGCAATGAGGGTGGCACGGGGAATGAGCAGTTCTTC
TRBV18	-	TRBJ1-1	13	CATRGGRNTEAFF	TGTGCCACCCGTGGAGGAAGGAACACTGAAGCTTTCTTT
TRBV27	-	TRBJ2-1	16	CASSLWGAGDYNEQFF	TGTGCCAGCAGTTTATGGGGGGCAGGGGACTACAATGAGCAGTTCTTC
TRBV3-1/TRBV3-2	-	TRBJ1-6	15	CASSHYRQDNSPLHF	TGTGCCAGCAGCCACTACCGACAGGATAATTCACCCCTCCACTTT
TRBV27	-	TRBJ1-1	15	CASSLWGRARTEAFF	TGTGCCAGCAGTTTATGGGGCAGGGCGAGAACTGAAGCTTTCTTT
TRBV13	-	TRBJ1-2	16	CASSLDDNEGNYGYTF	TGTGCCAGCAGCTTAGATGATAACGAGGGGAACTATGGCTACACCTTC
TRBV7-2	-	TRBJ1-1	15	CASSLVPGPNTEAFF	TGTGCCAGCAGCTTAGTACCAGGACCGAACACTGAAGCTTTCTTT
TRBV5-6	-	TRBJ1-4	14	CASSEQALQEKLFF	TGTGCCAGCAGCGAACAGGCTTTACAAGAAAAACTGTTTTTT
TRBV11-2	TRBD1	TRBJ2-7	15	CASSQTPGGQYEQYF	TGTGCCAGCAGCCAGACGCCAGGGGGCCAATACGAGCAGTACTTC
TRBV10-3	TRBD1	TRBJ1-5	13	CAIGQGHNQPQHF	TGTGCCATCGGACAGGGTCACAATCAGCCCCAGCATTTT
TRBV7-8	-	TRBJ2-7	13	CASSLVSVYEQYF	TGTGCCAGCAGCTTAGTTAGCGTATACGAGCAGTACTTC
TRBV5-1	TRBD1	TRBJ1-4	14	CASRVGQGEEKLFF	TGCGCCAGCAGAGTCGGACAGGGTGAAGAAAAACTGTTTTTT
TRBV19	-	TRBJ2-1	16	CASTSQTPSTYNEQFF	TGTGCCAGTACTTCCCAGACTCCATCTACTTACAATGAGCAGTTCTTC
TRBV6-6	-	TRBJ2-1	13	CASSTLSYNEQFF	TGTGCCAGCAGTACCTTATCCTACAATGAGCAGTTCTTC
TRBV25-1	TRBD2	TRBJ2-2	17	CASTPLAGEPTTGELFF	TGTGCCAGCACCCCTCTAGCGGGGGAGCCCACAACCGGGGAGCTGTTTTTT
TRBV24-1	-	TRBJ2-7	16	CATSLRQRSGMHEQYF	TGTGCCACATCACTCCGCCAGAGGTCAGGGATGCACGAGCAGTACTTC
TRBV6-5	-	TRBJ1-5	16	CASSYGGRGSNQPQHF	TGTGCCAGCAGTTACGGGGGCAGAGGGTCAAATCAGCCCCAGCATTTT
TRBV29-1	-	TRBJ2-7	11	CSGPKGCEQYF	TGCAGCGGCCCGAAGGGCTGCGAGCAGTACTTC
TRBV9	-	TRBJ1-1	13	CASSVHPGTEAFF	TGTGCCAGCAGCGTCCACCCGGGGACTGAAGCTTTCTTT